Listed below are T cell receptor beta chains from one sample, sequenced in a study of vaccination and CD4 T cells after COVID-19. TCRdb processed the PCR reads anew with MiXCR; each CDR3 protein has one entry. Among some 7,100 distinct CDR3 sequences listed, approximately 73% were seen once. The antigens these receptors bind are not known. Sequenced sample: CD4+ T cells from blood, cultured in vitro. These receptors all come from a human donor who had recovered from COVID-19. Both conserved end residues are part of each CDR3. A D gene is named only where the DNA matches it firmly. The size of a clone is reported for some rows only, either as once, few or many, or as a class for expanded clones.

d_call clone_size j_call v_call cdr3_aa cdr3_nt
TRBD2 - TRBJ2-7 TRBV20-1 CSAKTGTSGRGEQYF TGCAGTGCAAAGACCGGGACTAGCGGGAGGGGCGAGCAGTACTTC
TRBD2 few TRBJ2-1 TRBV15 CATSRQTSAFYNEQFF TGTGCCACCAGCAGGCAAACTAGCGCCTTCTACAATGAGCAGTTCTTC
TRBD1 - TRBJ1-1 TRBV20-1 CSARAGTVNTEAFF TGCAGTGCTAGAGCTGGGACAGTGAACACTGAAGCTTTCTTT
TRBD1 - TRBJ1-6 TRBV28 CASSSPGQGIGTPLHF TGTGCCAGCAGTTCCCCGGGACAGGGGATCGGGACACCCCTCCACTTT
- - TRBJ2-1 TRBV11-3 CASSSQGRIYNEQFF TGTGCCAGCAGCTCCCAGGGACGGATATACAATGAGCAGTTCTTC
- - TRBJ1-5 TRBV6-1 CASRAQEYSNQPQHF TGTGCCAGCAGGGCACAAGAATATAGCAATCAGCCCCAGCATTTT
- - TRBJ1-1 TRBV6-5 CASSYRGEAFF TGTGCCAGCAGTTACAGGGGTGAGGCTTTCTTT
- - TRBJ1-1 TRBV2 CASFLDANTEAFF TGTGCCAGCTTTCTGGACGCGAACACTGAAGCTTTCTTT
- - TRBJ1-2 TRBV10-3 CAISAMEGYTF TGTGCCATCAGCGCGATGGAGGGCTACACCTTC
- few TRBJ1-2 TRBV4-2 CASSQEGGQSLYGYTF TGTGCCAGCAGCCAAGAAGGAGGGCAGAGCCTCTATGGCTACACCTTC
- medium-sized TRBJ2-5 TRBV20-1 CSARGIGEETQYF TGCAGTGCTAGAGGGATTGGGGAAGAGACCCAGTACTTC
- - TRBJ1-6 TRBV2 CASSGTTEINSPLHF TGTGCCAGCAGTGGCACGACAGAAATCAATTCACCCCTCCACTTT